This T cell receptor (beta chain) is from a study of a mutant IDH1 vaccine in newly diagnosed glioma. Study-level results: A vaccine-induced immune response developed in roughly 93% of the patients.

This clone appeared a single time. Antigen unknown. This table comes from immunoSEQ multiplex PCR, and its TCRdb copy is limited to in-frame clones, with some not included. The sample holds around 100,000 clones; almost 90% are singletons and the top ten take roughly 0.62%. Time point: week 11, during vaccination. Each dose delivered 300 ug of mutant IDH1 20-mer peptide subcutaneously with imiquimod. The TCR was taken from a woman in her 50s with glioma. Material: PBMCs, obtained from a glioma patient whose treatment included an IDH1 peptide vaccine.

CDR3 in DNA: TGTGCCAGCAGTAGGACAGGGGGCGCTTGGGGTGGCTACACCTTC. Amino acids: CASSRTGGAWGGYTF. J is TRBJ1-2 and V is TRBV28, with TRBD1 identical over 11 bases. Trimming at V came to 5 bases and at J to 7 bases, leaving 9 bases not matched to a gene. Germline lookup yields CDR1 MDHEN and CDR2 SYDVKM. This CDR3 comprises 15 residues.